The source of this T cell receptor (beta chain) is a study of blood T cell repertoires in COVID-19. Assay used: immunoSEQ multiplex PCR; TCRdb lists only in-frame clones, some missing. The sample includes a few hundred thousand clones, 87% of them seen just once. Participant reports of clinical history set cohort assignment. This clone was recorded a few times. This CDR3 has 15 residues. The germline V and J ends were trimmed by 2 bases and 1 base, with 11 bases remaining between them. Per the germline V gene, CDR1 is LGHDT and CDR2 is YNNKEL (reference sequence). Sequenced input: PBMCs or T cells enriched from blood (not recorded which). The receptor comes from a man aged 35 to 55 in a cohort exposed to, infected with or recovered from COVID-19 (not recorded which). The J gene is TRBJ1-1, the V gene TRBV3-1 (or the pseudogene TRBV3-2); the D gene is possibly TRBD1 (6 bases). The chain's CDR3 is CASSQRGSANTEAFF. CDR3 nucleotide sequence: TGTGCCAGCAGCCAAAGGGGGTCCGCGAACACTGAAGCTTTCTTT.